Presented here are 32 T cell receptor beta chains from one specimen sequenced in a study of T-cell memory formation after mild COVID-19. MiXCR was run by TCRdb on the 5' RACE reads, yielding one entry per CDR3 protein. The sample holds 200,000 or so distinct CDR3 sequences; 9.5% are singletons and the top ten take roughly 3.5%. Material for sequencing was PBMCs or a T cell subset sorted from them (not recorded which). These receptors all stem from a young man who had mild COVID-19 (a few samples of this study predate the infection). Cell type and time point are not known.

This chain connects TRBV28 to TRBJ1-6; D uncertain. CDR1 MDHEN and CDR2 SYDVKM come from the germline V gene. The CDR3 covers 13 residues. V was pared by 2 bases and J by 11 bases, with 10 bases between. This CDR3 reads CASSLDLGPPLHF. In DNA, the CDR3 is TGTGCCAGCAGTTTAGATTTAGGGCCACCCCTCCACTTT.

The chain is built from TRBV5-1 and TRBJ2-5; a weak D match, TRBD2 (5 bases). The CDR3 consists of 15 residues. V lost 0 bases to trimming and J lost 5 bases, with 14 bases between them. Germline V gene lookup returns CDR1 SGHRS and CDR2 YFSETQ. CDR3 DNA: TGCGCCAGCAGCTTGGCGGCTTCGGGGTGGGAGACCCAGTACTTC. It specifies CASSLAASGWETQYF.

V and J are TRBV6-5 and TRBJ1-1; TRBD1 is a possible D gene (6 bases). Trimming shortened V by 7 bases and J by 0 bases, and 15 bases separated the two germline ends. Germline CDR1 and CDR2: MNHEY and SVGAGI. This CDR3 region has 15 residues. CDR3 sequence reads: CASIKLQGVNTEAFF. CDR3 DNA: TGTGCCAGCATTAAACTACAGGGAGTGAACACTGAAGCTTTCTTT.

This clonotype was detected a few times. The chain joins TRBV5-1 to TRBJ2-5, with D perhaps being TRBD1 or TRBD2 (5 bases each). There are 14 residues in the CDR3. Trimming removed 4 bases from V and 5 bases from J, with 15 bases in between. Germline CDR1 and CDR2: SGHRS and YFSETQ. CDR3 amino acids: CASSGRGWGETQYF. Written as DNA, the CDR3 is TGCGCCAGCAGCGGCCGGGGATGGGGCGAGACCCAGTACTTC.

This clonotype was counted a few times. The chain has TRBV6-2 or TRBV6-3 and TRBJ1-3; 7 bases agree with TRBD1. V was clipped by 7 bases and J by 2 bases; unmatched bases: 8. Per germline, CDR1 MNHEY and CDR2 SVGEGT. The CDR3 covers 15 residues. The CDR3 region has the DNA TGTGCCAGCACTGTGACAGGGACAACTGGAAACACCATATATTTT. Amino acid sequence: CASTVTGTTGNTIYF.

This clonotype was seen more than once but under ten times. The chain has TRBV13 and TRBJ2-1; 9 bases match TRBD2. The germline CDR1 and CDR2 sequences are PRHDT and FYEKMQ (reference sequence). The junction had 17 bases not matched to a gene; V was cut back by 5 bases and J by 6 bases. The CDR3 loop spans 18 amino acids. The CDR3 coding sequence is TGTGCCAGCAGCCTTCCGGGACTAGCCTCCGGCCGTTCCAATGAGCAGTTCTTC. Protein product: CASSLPGLASGRSNEQFF.

In its sample, this clonotype was seen once. The chain links TRBV25-1 to TRBJ2-5; 7 nucleotides match TRBD2. The CDR3 spans 13 residues. Trimming cost V 2 bases and J 5 bases; bases outside gene matches: 2. CDR1 is MGHDK, CDR2 SYGVNS, per germline. The CDR3 here is CASSEHGGETQYF. The CDR3 DNA reads TGTGCCAGCAGTGAACACGGGGGGGAGACCCAGTACTTC. Full variable domain (remainder filled in from reference TRBV25-1 and TRBJ2-5): EADIYQTPRYLVIGTGKKITLECSQTMGHDKMYWYQQDPGMELHLIHYSYGVNSTEKGDLSSESTVSRIRTEHFPLTLESARPSHTSQYLCASSEHGGETQYFGPGTRLLVL.

The chain has TRBV7-9 and TRBJ2-3; 7 positions agree with TRBD2. The germline V gene has CDR1 SEHNR and CDR2 FQNEAQ (reference sequence). The junction had 5 bases not matched to a gene; V was cut back by 8 bases and J by 0 bases. This CDR3 has 14 amino acids. The CDR3 nucleotides are TGTGCCAGCGGGCTAGCGGAAAGCACAGATACGCAGTATTTT. The encoded protein is CASGLAESTDTQYF.

This clonotype was detected only a few times. This rearrangement joins TRBV19 to TRBJ2-3, with 9 bases fitting TRBD2. CDR1 and CDR2 (germline): LNHDA, SQIVND (reference sequence). The CDR3 runs to 16 residues. V was clipped by 4 bases and J by 0 bases; unmatched bases: 5. As DNA, the CDR3 is TGTGCCAGTAGTAGGGAGCGGGGGGCTAGCACAGATACGCAGTATTTT. Translation: CASSRERGASTDTQYF. Filled out from reference TRBV19 and TRBJ2-3, the complete variable domain reads DGGITQSPKYLFRKEGQNVTLSCEQNLNHDAMYWYRQDPGQGLRLIYYSQIVNDFQKGDIAEGYSVSREKKESFPLTVTSAQKNPTAFYLCASSRERGASTDTQYFGPGTRLTVL.

This clonotype was seen a few times. The rearrangement links TRBV5-5 to TRBJ1-1; no firm D call. With 3 bases removed from V and 5 bases from J, the gap between germline ends came to 8 bases. Germline CDR1 and CDR2: SGHKS and YYEKEE (reference sequence). The CDR3 spans 12 residues. CDR3 region: CASSSTWTEAFF. CDR3 DNA: TGTGCCAGCAGCTCGACTTGGACTGAAGCTTTCTTT. Supplemented by reference TRBV5-5 and TRBJ1-1, the full variable domain reads DAGVTQSPTHLIKTRGQQVTLRCSPISGHKSVSWYQQVLGQGPQFIFQYYEKEERGRGNFPDRFSARQFPNYSSELNVNALLLGDSALYLCASSSTWTEAFFGQGTRLTVV.

This clonotype appeared many times. The chain carries TRBV20-1 and TRBJ1-5, with a tentative D call TRBD1 (6 bases). The length of the CDR3 is 13 residues. V shed 5 bases and J shed 7 bases, with 15 bases lying between them. The V gene's germline CDR1 is DFQATT and CDR2 SNEGSKA (reference sequence). In DNA, the CDR3 is TGCAGTGCTTCACAGGGTCCGGGCCAGCCCCAGCATTTT. Translation: CSASQGPGQPQHF.

The V and J genes are TRBV5-1 and TRBJ1-1; D gene ambiguous. This CDR3 contains 12 residues. The germline V gene has CDR1 SGHRS and CDR2 YFSETQ. The germline V and J ends were trimmed by 0 bases and 4 bases, with 4 bases remaining between them. The CDR3 DNA is TGCGCCAGCAGCTTGGAATTCACTGAAGCTTTCTTT. Its protein is CASSLEFTEAFF.

This chain links TRBV20-1 with TRBJ2-5, with 10 positions matching TRBD2. Germline CDR1 and CDR2: DFQATT and SNEGSKA (reference sequence). CDR3 size: 16 residues. Trimming at V came to 0 bases and at J to 4 bases, leaving 8 bases not matched to a gene. The CDR3 spells CSARDHSGGGPETQYF. The CDR3 nucleotides read TGCAGTGCTAGAGATCACAGCGGGGGGGGTCCAGAGACCCAGTACTTC.

This clonotype was counted only a few times. The chain combines TRBV13 with TRBJ2-7, with D perhaps TRBD2 (5 bases). The CDR3 loop spans 14 amino acids. CDR1 is PRHDT, CDR2 FYEKMQ, per germline (reference sequence). The V and J ends lost 0 bases and 3 bases respectively, with 9 bases between them. The CDR3 sequence is CASSLGGVLYEQYV. The CDR3 DNA follows: TGTGCCAGCAGCTTAGGCGGGGTCCTCTACGAGCAGTACGTC.

This clonotype was seen a few times. The chain uses TRBV6-1 and TRBJ2-5; unclear D gene. Germline V gene lookup returns CDR1 MNHNS and CDR2 SASEGT. The CDR3 covers 12 residues. Trimming pared 8 bases from V and 5 bases from J, leaving 12 bases between. The CDR3 nucleotides are TGTGCCAGCGGTAACATATGGGAGACCCAGTACTTC. Protein: CASGNIWETQYF.

The CDR3 sequence is CAWSVQDAGQFF. DNA of the CDR3: TGTGCCTGGAGTGTACAGGACGCGGGGCAGTTCTTC. V gene TRBV30 combines with J gene TRBJ2-1; D tentatively fits TRBD1 or TRBD2 (5 bases each). Germline CDR1 reads GTSNPN; CDR2 reads SVGIG (reference sequence). V lost 0 bases to trimming and J lost 12 bases, with 12 bases between them. CDR3 length equals 12 residues.

This chain joins TRBV5-5 and TRBJ1-1, with 8 positions matching TRBD1. The CDR3 length is 19 residues. Per the germline V gene, CDR1 is SGHKS and CDR2 is YYEKEE (reference sequence). The V gene end was trimmed by 0 bases and the J gene end by 1 base; junction bases not matched to a gene: 14. CDR3 nucleotides: TGTGCCAGCAGCTTGGATCCTCGTGGGGCAGGGGGCCCGAACACTGAAGCTTTCTTT. Amino acid sequence: CASSLDPRGAGGPNTEAFF.

This clonotype was seen more than once but under ten times. The V call is TRBV30, the J call TRBJ2-7, with TRBD1 matching over 7 bases. CDR1 is GTSNPN and CDR2 is SVGIG in the germline V gene (reference sequence). CDR3 length equals 16 residues. V was clipped by 3 bases and J by 1 base; unmatched bases: 12. CDR3 region: CAWSLEGTAVSYEQYF. The CDR3 coding sequence is TGTGCCTGGAGCCTGGAAGGGACAGCCGTATCCTACGAGCAGTACTTC.

This clonotype turned up a few times. The chain couples TRBV3-1 to TRBJ2-5; TRBD2 aligns across 11 bases. In germline, CDR1 is LGHDT, CDR2 YNNKEL (reference sequence). The CDR3 consists of 15 residues. The V and J ends lost 7 bases and 5 bases, in that order; junction bases with no gene match: 9. The CDR3 loop reads CASNPLAGGGETQYF. The CDR3 bases are TGTGCCAGCAACCCGCTAGCGGGGGGAGGGGAGACCCAGTACTTC.

The chain employs TRBV7-9 and TRBJ2-6; D is undetermined. V shed 0 bases and J shed 4 bases, with 16 bases lying between them. CDR1 SEHNR and CDR2 FQNEAQ come from the germline V gene (reference sequence). CDR3 length equals 18 residues. For the CDR3, the DNA is TGTGCCAGCAGCTTAGCGCTGGGTTGGGAAAAGGGGGCCAACGTCCTGACTTTC. Amino acid sequence: CASSLALGWEKGANVLTF.

This clonotype was seen at least ten times. J is TRBJ2-1 and V is TRBV4-3, with 9 bases that match TRBD1. Germline CDR1 reads LGHNA; CDR2 reads YSLEER. V lost 0 bases and J lost 9; bases outside the gene matches: 9. This CDR3 spans 16 amino acids. The CDR3 spells CASSQDPGQGWFEQFF. CDR3 DNA sequence: TGCGCCAGCAGCCAAGATCCAGGACAGGGGTGGTTTGAGCAGTTCTTC.

This clonotype came up a few times. V usage is TRBV7-8 and J usage is TRBJ2-2; unclear D gene. There are 12 residues in the CDR3. V lost 0 bases to trimming and J lost 7 bases, with 3 bases between them. The germline CDR1 and CDR2 sequences are SGHVS and FQNEAQ. The CDR3 DNA is TGTGCCAGCAGCTTAGCGCACGGGGAGCTGTTTTTT. It translates to CASSLAHGELFF.

This clonotype was seen ten or more times. The chain uses TRBV7-2 and TRBJ1-4; D is perhaps TRBD1 (6 bases). V was trimmed by 8 bases and J by 6 bases, leaving 10 bases between them. This CDR3 comprises 12 residues. The germline V gene has CDR1 SGHTA and CDR2 FQGNSA. The CDR3 spells CASGQFHEKLFF. The CDR3 DNA reads as TGTGCCAGCGGACAGTTCCATGAAAAACTGTTTTTT.

This clonotype was observed a handful of times. The chain couples TRBV18 to TRBJ1-2; 10 nucleotides align to TRBD1. The germline V gene has CDR1 KGHSH and CDR2 LQKENI. This CDR3 is 16 amino acids long. The V gene end was trimmed by 8 bases and the J gene end by 1 base; junction bases not matched to a gene: 10. The CDR3 coding sequence is TGTGCCAGCGCAGAGGGACAGGGGACCTTTAACTATGGCTACACCTTC. Its protein is CASAEGQGTFNYGYTF.

The chain recombines TRBV23-1 with TRBJ2-1; 7 bases agree with TRBD2. TRBV23-1 is an open reading frame whose function is uncertain. V lost 4 bases and J lost 8; bases outside the gene matches: 8. The CDR3 consists of 14 residues. The CDR3 is CASSPWPGRDEQFF. CDR3 DNA sequence: TGCGCCAGCAGTCCCTGGCCAGGGAGGGATGAGCAGTTCTTC.

Regarding this clonotype: One end of the junction does not line up with germline, which may come from a read error. The genes are TRBV29-1 and TRBJ2-3; perhaps TRBD1 as D (6 bases). CDR3 length: 10 amino acids. CDR1 and CDR2 from the germline V gene are SQVTM and ANQGSEA. CDR3 loop: CGTFTDTQYF. For the CDR3, the DNA is TGTGGGACATTCACAGATACGCAGTATTTT.

The CDR3: CASSLQYEAFF. The CDR3 region has the DNA TGTGCCAGCTCACTACAGTATGAAGCTTTCTTT. The chain links TRBV18 to TRBJ1-1, with D unclear. V shed 4 bases and J shed 7 bases, with 7 bases lying between them. Looked up from germline, CDR1 is KGHSH and CDR2 is LQKENI. The CDR3 contains 11 residues.

This clonotype was counted only a few times. The chain joins TRBV20-1 to TRBJ1-4; no reliable D call. Trimming pared 3 bases from V and 4 bases from J, leaving 6 bases between. This CDR3 has 12 amino acids. The germline CDR1 and CDR2 sequences are DFQATT and SNEGSKA (reference sequence). The CDR3 sequence: CSARGVNEKLFF. CDR3 bases: TGCAGTGCTAGGGGAGTTAATGAAAAACTGTTTTTT.

This clonotype occurred a few times. V and J are TRBV5-4 and TRBJ1-4; the D gene is possibly TRBD1 (5 bases). In germline, CDR1 is SGHNT, CDR2 YYREEE (reference sequence). The CDR3 is 12 amino acids. V was trimmed by 5 bases and J by 5 bases, leaving 7 bases between them. The CDR3 sequence is CASRTENEKLFF. CDR3 bases: TGTGCCAGCAGGACAGAGAATGAAAAACTGTTTTTT.

The J gene is TRBJ2-3, the V gene TRBV9; D may correspond to TRBD1 or TRBD2 (6 bases each). V was trimmed by 3 bases and J by 3 bases, leaving 11 bases between them. This CDR3 comprises 14 residues. Per germline, CDR1 SGDLS and CDR2 YYNGEE. The CDR3 sequence: CASSDGGWTDTQYF. The CDR3, as DNA: TGTGCCAGCAGCGACGGGGGCTGGACAGATACGCAGTATTTT.

The gene calls are TRBV7-2 and TRBJ2-1, with 7 nucleotides matching TRBD1. The CDR3 consists of 12 residues. Germline V gene lookup returns CDR1 SGHTA and CDR2 FQGNSA. J gave up 10 bases and V 5 bases, and 5 bases lay outside the gene matches. This CDR3 is CASSTQGVEQFF. In DNA, the CDR3 is TGTGCCAGCAGCACTCAGGGGGTCGAGCAGTTCTTC.

This clonotype occurred a few times. The rearrangement links TRBV6-6 to TRBJ2-7; tentative D call: TRBD1 (5 bases). This CDR3 is built from 13 residues. Germline CDR1 reads MNHNY; CDR2 reads SVGAGI (reference sequence). The V and J ends lost 6 bases and 0 bases respectively, with 9 bases between them. The CDR3 reads CASRLGPSYEQYV. Here the CDR3 DNA reads TGTGCCAGCAGACTGGGGCCCTCCTACGAGCAGTACGTC.